Each of the 20 T cell receptor beta chains below was sequenced from the same sample in a study of T cell responses to AZD1222 COVID-19 vaccine. Assay: immunoSEQ multiplex PCR; the TCRdb copy retains only in-frame clones and omits some. The sample contains roughly 100,000 clones, over 75% of which appear only once. The sequences come from peripheral blood, collected on day 0 of AZD1222 vaccination. The receptors were gathered from an adult in good health.

The chain combines TRBV29-1 with TRBJ2-3; 10 bases map to TRBD2. After removal of 7 bases from V and 0 bases from J, the junction contained 4 bases not matched to a gene. CDR3 length: 14 amino acids. Germline CDR1 is SQVTM and CDR2 is ANQGSEA. This chain's CDR3 is CSASGGGSTDTQYF. The CDR3 DNA follows: TGCAGCGCCAGCGGGGGGGGTAGCACAGATACGCAGTATTTT.

The CDR3 DNA reads as TGTGCCAGTAGCCGGGACAACTACGAGCAGTACTTC. Amino acid sequence: CASSRDNYEQYF. The V and J genes are TRBV19 and TRBJ2-7; a possible D gene is TRBD1 (6 bases). Germline loops: CDR1 LNHDA, CDR2 SQIVND (reference sequence). Trimming cost V 6 bases and J 3 bases, with 9 bases left between them. The CDR3 is 12 amino acids.

The CDR3 is CASSLGAGMVDEQFF. CDR3 nucleotides: TGTGCCAGCAGCTTAGGGGCAGGGATGGTCGATGAGCAGTTCTTC. The V call is TRBV11-3, the J call TRBJ2-1; perhaps TRBD1 as D (5 bases). This CDR3 has 15 residues. Trimming removed 1 base from V and 8 bases from J, with 15 bases in between. Germline V gene sequence: CDR1 SGHNT, CDR2 YENEEA.

This rearrangement joins TRBV7-2 to TRBJ1-5; a weak D match, TRBD1 (6 bases). CDR3 size: 14 residues. The V and J ends lost 5 bases and 1 base respectively, with 9 bases between them. Germline V gene sequence: CDR1 SGHTA, CDR2 FQGNSA. This chain's CDR3 is CASSQGISNQPQHF. The CDR3 DNA reads TGTGCCAGCAGCCAGGGGATAAGCAATCAGCCCCAGCATTTT.

The J gene is TRBJ2-3, the V gene TRBV5-1; possible D gene TRBD1, 5 bases. The ends were cut back, 2 bases at V and 5 bases at J, with 15 bases in the middle. This CDR3 contains 15 residues. CDR1 is SGHRS, CDR2 YFSETQ, per germline. In DNA, the CDR3 is TGCGCCAGCAGCTTTTTCAGGGCCCAAGGAGATACGCAGTATTTT. Its protein is CASSFFRAQGDTQYF.

The V and J genes are TRBV11-3 and TRBJ2-1; TRBD1 agrees at 11 bases. CDR1 is SGHNT, CDR2 YENEEA, per germline. CDR3 length equals 13 residues. J was trimmed by 7 bases and V by 5 bases; bases with no gene match: 1. In DNA, the CDR3 is TGTGCCAGCAGCGGGGACAGGGGGAATGAGCAGTTCTTC. It translates to CASSGDRGNEQFF.

The chain employs TRBV6-5 and TRBJ2-7, with TRBD2 identical over 10 bases. CDR3 size: 15 residues. V lost 6 bases, J lost 1 base, and 6 bases stayed unmatched. Germline CDR1 and CDR2: MNHEY and SVGAGI. CDR3 in DNA: TGTGCCAGCAGACTGGGACTAGCGACGTCCTACGAGCAGTACTTC. Its translation is CASRLGLATSYEQYF.

V is TRBV10-1 and J is TRBJ2-5; tentatively, D is TRBD2 (6 bases). V gave up 6 bases and J gave up 1 base, with 9 bases separating them. Germline lookup yields CDR1 WNHNN and CDR2 SYGVQD (reference sequence). The CDR3 is 13 residues long. CDR3 bases: TGCGCCAGCAGCGGGGGACGCCAAGAGACCCAGTACTTC. Its protein product is CASSGGRQETQYF.

The rearrangement uses TRBV6-4 and TRBJ1-5; the match to TRBD1 covers 7 bases. Trimming took 5 bases from V and 2 from J; bases not matched to a gene: 6. This CDR3 has 15 residues. Germline assignment: CDR1 MRHNA and CDR2 SNTAGT. Written as DNA, the CDR3 is TGTGCCAGCAGTAACAGGGGATTGGGCAATCAGCCCCAGCATTTT. Residues: CASSNRGLGNQPQHF.

This chain links TRBV12-3 or TRBV12-4 with TRBJ1-4; 7 bases are shared with TRBD1. The V segment lost 5 bases and the J segment 6 bases; nucleotides outside the gene matches: 3. This CDR3 spans 13 amino acids. This chain's CDR3 is CASSRGTDEKLFF. The CDR3 region has the DNA TGTGCCAGCAGTCGAGGGACAGATGAAAAACTGTTTTTT.

The V gene is TRBV27, the J gene TRBJ1-1, with D possibly being TRBD1 (5 bases). V lost 8 bases and J 1 base, leaving 14 bases between the germline ends. The CDR3 runs 14 residues. Germline V gene sequence: CDR1 MNHEY, CDR2 SMNVEV (reference sequence). CDR3 bases: TGTGCCAGCCCCACGGGGGACGGGAACACTGAAGCTTTCTTT. This codes for CASPTGDGNTEAFF.

V and J are TRBV19 and TRBJ1-5; D perhaps matches TRBD1 (5 bases). Germline CDR1 is LNHDA and CDR2 is SQIVND (reference sequence). This CDR3 comprises 15 residues. V gave up 6 bases and J gave up 0 bases, with 12 bases separating them. CDR3 DNA: TGTGCCAGTAGGACGACAGAGATTAGCAATCAGCCCCAGCATTTT. Protein product: CASRTTEISNQPQHF.

V and J are TRBV18 and TRBJ1-6; TRBD1 matches 7 bases. Germline V gene data show CDR1 as KGHSH and CDR2 as LQKENI. The CDR3 totals 14 residues. J was trimmed by 13 bases and V by 4 bases; bases with no gene match: 10. The CDR3 nucleotides read TGTGCCAGCTCACTGGGACAGCGTCGAGGGCCCCTCCACTTT. It is translated as CASSLGQRRGPLHF. Drawing the rest from reference TRBV18 and TRBJ1-6, the complete variable domain is NAGVMQNPRHLVRRRGQEARLRCSPMKGHSHVYWYRQLPEEGLKFMVYLQKENIIDESGMPKERFSAEFPKEGPSILRIQQVVRGDSAAYFCASSLGQRRGPLHFGNGTRLTVT.

The rearrangement joins TRBV5-1 to TRBJ1-1, with D possibly matching TRBD1 (6 bases). The CDR3 runs to 16 residues. In germline, CDR1 is SGHRS, CDR2 YFSETQ. V lost 0 bases and J lost 4, with 16 bases in between. DNA of the CDR3: TGCGCCAGCAGCTTGGGATTAGGGGGAGTTAGCACTGAAGCTTTCTTT. Translating gives CASSLGLGGVSTEAFF.

This chain joins TRBV19 and TRBJ1-6; 7 bases are shared with TRBD1. With 5 bases clipped from V and 7 bases from J, the junction kept 2 bases outside the gene matches. The CDR3 sequence is 13 residues long. CDR1 is LNHDA and CDR2 is SQIVND in the germline V gene (reference sequence). CDR3 residues: CASSFRGNSPLHF. As DNA, the CDR3 is TGTGCCAGTAGTTTCAGGGGGAATTCACCCCTCCACTTT.

The J gene is TRBJ1-1, the V gene TRBV4-1; possible D gene TRBD1, 5 bases. Germline V gene sequence: CDR1 MGHRA, CDR2 YSYEKL. This CDR3 has 16 residues. With 0 bases removed from V and 0 bases from J, the gap between germline ends came to 11 bases. The CDR3 protein is CASSQETAAMNTEAFF. CDR3 in DNA: TGCGCCAGCAGCCAAGAGACAGCTGCTATGAACACTGAAGCTTTCTTT.

The chain employs TRBV7-9 and TRBJ1-1; D not certain. Germline values: CDR1 SEHNR, CDR2 FQNEAQ (reference sequence). The CDR3 is made up of 12 amino acids. V was cut by 3 bases and J by 11 bases, with 13 bases left in between. The CDR3 spells CASSLIGIFAFF. The CDR3 coding sequence is TGTGCCAGCAGCTTGATAGGAATCTTCGCTTTCTTT.

DNA of the CDR3: TGTGCCAGTAGTCAACAGATGAGTGGCTACACCTTC. Protein sequence: CASSQQMSGYTF. The V gene is TRBV19, the J gene TRBJ1-2, with D hard to call. Germline V gene sequence: CDR1 LNHDA, CDR2 SQIVND (reference sequence). The V end was cut by 5 bases, the J end by 7 bases, with 11 bases between. CDR3 length: 12 residues.

The rearrangement links TRBV19 to TRBJ1-1; D might be TRBD1 (5 bases). CDR3 size: 16 residues. Trimming pared 4 bases from V and 1 base from J, leaving 16 bases between. The germline gives CDR1 LNHDA, CDR2 SQIVND (reference sequence). CDR3 sequence (DNA): TGTGCCAGTAGTAGGGGGAGTCGGGGAGCGAACACTGAAGCTTTCTTT. Translating it yields CASSRGSRGANTEAFF.

The rearrangement joins TRBV4-1 to TRBJ2-1; weak D call: TRBD2 (5 bases). The CDR3 consists of 15 residues. The V gene lost 0 bases and the J gene lost 8 bases, with 14 bases spanning the gap. The V gene's germline CDR1 is MGHRA and CDR2 YSYEKL. CDR3 residues: CASSQDSTSSHEQFF. CDR3 coding DNA: TGCGCCAGCAGCCAAGACAGCACTAGTTCCCATGAGCAGTTCTTC.